Reported below is one T cell receptor beta chain. Its antigen remains unidentified. Generation of TCR beta cDNA was performed by 5'RACE template switching incorporating UMIs. Following a re-call of the 5' RACE reads, TCRdb has one entry per CDR3 protein and lacks DNA. The data include hundreds of thousands of distinct CDR3 sequences; the top ten clones carry roughly 5.5%. This record belongs to a study of T cells expressing NK-cell markers. Study at large: Sorted CD3+CD56-NKG2C+, CD3+CD56+NKG2C- and CD3+CD56+NKG2C+ T cells were the source of the TCR beta repertoires.

Germline loops: CDR1 MNHNS, CDR2 SASEGT. The CDR3 is made up of 14 amino acids. General observations from the study: No clear determination of HCMV specificity was made for expanded NKG2C+ T cell clones.

The sequenced material came from blood T cells: a sorted CD56 or NKG2C T cell subset, CD4+ or CD8+ T cells, or bulk PBMC T cells (not recorded which). The chain joins TRBV6-1 to TRBJ2-1; TCRdb selects TRBD1, and the lack of DNA leaves this call unchecked. The sequence was obtained from a man aged 18 to 69 in good health. The CDR3 sequence: CASSGLWAYNEQFF.